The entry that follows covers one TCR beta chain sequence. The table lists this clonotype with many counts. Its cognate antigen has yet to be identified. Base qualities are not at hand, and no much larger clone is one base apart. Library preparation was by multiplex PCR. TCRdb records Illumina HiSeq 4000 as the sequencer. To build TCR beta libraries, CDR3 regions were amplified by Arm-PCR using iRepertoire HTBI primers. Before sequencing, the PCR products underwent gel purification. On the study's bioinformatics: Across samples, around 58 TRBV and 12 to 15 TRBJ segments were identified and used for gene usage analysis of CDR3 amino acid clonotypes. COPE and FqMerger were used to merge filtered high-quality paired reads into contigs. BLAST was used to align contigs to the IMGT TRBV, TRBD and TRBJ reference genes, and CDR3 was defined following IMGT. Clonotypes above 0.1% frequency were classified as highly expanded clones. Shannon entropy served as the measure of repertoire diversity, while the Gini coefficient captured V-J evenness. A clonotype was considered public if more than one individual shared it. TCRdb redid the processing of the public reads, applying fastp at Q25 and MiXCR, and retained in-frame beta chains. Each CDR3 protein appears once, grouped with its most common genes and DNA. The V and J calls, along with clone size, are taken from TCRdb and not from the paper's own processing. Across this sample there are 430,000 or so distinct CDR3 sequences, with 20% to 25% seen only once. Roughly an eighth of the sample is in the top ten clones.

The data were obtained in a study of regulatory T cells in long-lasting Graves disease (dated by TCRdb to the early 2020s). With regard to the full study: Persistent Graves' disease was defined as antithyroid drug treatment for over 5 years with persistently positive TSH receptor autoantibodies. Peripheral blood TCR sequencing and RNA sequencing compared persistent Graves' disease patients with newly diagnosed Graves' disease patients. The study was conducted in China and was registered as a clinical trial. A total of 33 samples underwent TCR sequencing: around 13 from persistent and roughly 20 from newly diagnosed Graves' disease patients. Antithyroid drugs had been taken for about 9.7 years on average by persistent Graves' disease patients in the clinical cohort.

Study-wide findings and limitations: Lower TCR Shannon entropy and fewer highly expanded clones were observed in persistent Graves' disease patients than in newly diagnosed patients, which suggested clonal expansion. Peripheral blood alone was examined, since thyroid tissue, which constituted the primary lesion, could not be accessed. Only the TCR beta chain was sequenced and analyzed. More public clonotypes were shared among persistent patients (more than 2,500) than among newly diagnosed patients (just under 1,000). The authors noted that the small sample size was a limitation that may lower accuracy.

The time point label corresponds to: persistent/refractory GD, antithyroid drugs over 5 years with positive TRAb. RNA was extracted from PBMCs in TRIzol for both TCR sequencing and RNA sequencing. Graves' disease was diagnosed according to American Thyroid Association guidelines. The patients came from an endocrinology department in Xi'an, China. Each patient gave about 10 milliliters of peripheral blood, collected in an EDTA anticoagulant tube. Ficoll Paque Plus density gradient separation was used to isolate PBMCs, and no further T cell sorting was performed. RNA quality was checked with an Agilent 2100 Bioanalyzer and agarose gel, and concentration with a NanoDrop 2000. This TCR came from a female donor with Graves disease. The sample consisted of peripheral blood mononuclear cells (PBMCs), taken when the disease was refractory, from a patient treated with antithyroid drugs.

The nucleotides read TGTGCCAGCAGTTTATCGCGCAGCGAGAATGAAAAACTGTTTTTT. Its translation reads: CASSLSRSENEKLFF. The rearranged chain carries TRBV28 and TRBJ1-4; the D gene is unclear. V is cut by 1 base and J by 5 bases, and the space between the germline ends is 11 bases. From a lookup of the germline V gene, CDR1 and CDR2 are MDHEN and SYDVKM. From cysteine to phenylalanine, the CDR3 is 15 amino acids long. The CDR3 DNA has 45 bases and is translated from base 1.